Below, 10 T cell receptor beta chains from the same sample are listed, as sequenced in a study of preoperative IRX-2 immunotherapy in early breast cancer. Method: immunoSEQ multiplex PCR; TCRdb's copy keeps in-frame clones and lacks some. This sample has around 40,000 clones; roughly 95% occur once, and the top ten carry around 1.7%. Treatment denoted: preoperative locoregional IRX-2 cytokine immunotherapy. The specimen was tumor tissue, collected after IRX-2 immunotherapy. These receptors were taken from a human donor with breast cancer.

The chain carries TRBV7-2 and TRBJ2-3, with 11 bases identical to TRBD2. Trimming removed 5 bases from V and 2 bases from J; junction bases left unmatched: 9. Germline CDR1 and CDR2: SGHTA and FQGNSA. This CDR3 comprises 17 residues. CDR3 region: CASSPRLAGRFTDTQYF. CDR3 bases: TGTGCCAGCAGCCCAAGACTAGCGGGGAGATTCACAGATACGCAGTATTTT. The full variable domain, its missing parts supplied by reference TRBV7-2 and TRBJ2-3, is GAGVSQSPSNKVTEKGKDVELRCDPISGHTALYWYRQSLGQGLEFLIYFQGNSAPDKSGLPSDRFSAERTGGSVSTLTIQRTQQEDSAVYLCASSPRLAGRFTDTQYFGPGTRLTVL.

The chain has TRBV15 and TRBJ1-5; 7 bases align to TRBD1. Germline V gene sequence: CDR1 LNHNV, CDR2 YYDKDF (reference sequence). With V trimmed by 8 bases and J by 7 bases, 8 bases remained unmatched. CDR3 size: 13 residues. The CDR3 DNA reads TGTGCCACCGCAGCGACAGGGCGCCAGCCCCAGCATTTT. It specifies CATAATGRQPQHF.

The V and J genes are TRBV28 and TRBJ2-7; the match to TRBD2 covers 10 bases. Losses at the gene ends were 6 bases for V and 9 bases for J; bases not matched to a gene: 11. The germline V gene encodes CDR1 MDHEN and CDR2 SYDVKM. The CDR3 length is 14 residues. The CDR3 coding sequence is TGTGCCAGCAGACCTAGCGGGAGAGGGGTATGGCAGTACTTC. It specifies CASRPSGRGVWQYF.

The genes are TRBV7-2 and TRBJ2-7; D is ambiguous. The CDR3 covers 16 residues. V was pared by 8 bases and J by 0 bases, with 20 bases between. In germline, CDR1 is SGHTA, CDR2 FQGNSA. The CDR3 coding sequence is TGTGCCAGCGGATCACATCGGAGACACCCCTCCTACGAGCAGTACTTC. The encoded protein is CASGSHRRHPSYEQYF.

The CDR3 loop is CASSLWDSEAFF. CDR3 DNA: TGTGCCAGCAGTTTATGGGACAGCGAAGCTTTCTTT. This chain links TRBV28 with TRBJ1-1; D might be TRBD1 (6 bases). Trimming left V 0 bases short and J 8 bases short, with 7 bases between. The germline V gene encodes CDR1 MDHEN and CDR2 SYDVKM. The CDR3 loop spans 12 amino acids.

The chain is built from TRBV19 and TRBJ2-1; tentatively, D is TRBD1 (5 bases). This CDR3 region has 15 residues. Germline loops: CDR1 LNHDA, CDR2 SQIVND (reference sequence). V lost 9 bases to trimming and J lost 1 base, with 16 bases between them. CDR3 sequence (DNA): TGTGCCAGCTCCCGGAAAGGGGATTCCTACAATGAGCAGTTCTTC. Amino acid sequence: CASSRKGDSYNEQFF.

The chain couples TRBV18 to TRBJ1-5; tentative D call: TRBD1 (5 bases). The CDR3 contains 16 residues. Trimming cost V 6 bases and J 7 bases, with 22 bases left between them. Germline V CDR1 and CDR2: KGHSH, LQKENI. The CDR3 here is CASSIGVGGVGQPQHF. The CDR3 DNA sequence: TGTGCCAGCTCCATAGGCGTTGGGGGGGTTGGACAGCCCCAGCATTTT.

The chain uses TRBV19 and TRBJ1-4; the match to TRBD1 covers 9 bases. CDR1 LNHDA and CDR2 SQIVND come from the germline V gene (reference sequence). The CDR3 length is 17 residues. The V and J ends lost 1 base and 8 bases, in that order; junction bases with no gene match: 11. The CDR3 spells CASSIAVFGQGTEKLFF. CDR3 in DNA: TGTGCCAGTAGTATAGCGGTTTTTGGACAGGGGACGGAAAAACTGTTTTTT.

This clone was seen a handful of times. The rearrangement uses TRBV18 and TRBJ1-2, with a tentative D call TRBD1 (6 bases). Trimming took off 3 bases at V and 9 bases at J, with 17 bases between the two ends. The germline V gene has CDR1 KGHSH and CDR2 LQKENI. The CDR3 spans 14 residues. CDR3 in DNA: TGTGCCAGCTCACCGGACAGCGCGTTGGCTAGCTACACCTTC. It translates to CASSPDSALASYTF.

The rearrangement uses TRBV6-1 and TRBJ2-7; 11 nucleotides agree with TRBD2. The CDR3 has 15 amino acids. V dropped 3 bases and J dropped 4; count of bases not matched to a gene: 5. The germline CDR1 and CDR2 sequences are MNHNS and SASEGT. The DNA of the CDR3 is TGTGCCAGCAGTGATCCCGGACTAGCGGGTTACGAGCAGTACTTC. It is translated as CASSDPGLAGYEQYF.